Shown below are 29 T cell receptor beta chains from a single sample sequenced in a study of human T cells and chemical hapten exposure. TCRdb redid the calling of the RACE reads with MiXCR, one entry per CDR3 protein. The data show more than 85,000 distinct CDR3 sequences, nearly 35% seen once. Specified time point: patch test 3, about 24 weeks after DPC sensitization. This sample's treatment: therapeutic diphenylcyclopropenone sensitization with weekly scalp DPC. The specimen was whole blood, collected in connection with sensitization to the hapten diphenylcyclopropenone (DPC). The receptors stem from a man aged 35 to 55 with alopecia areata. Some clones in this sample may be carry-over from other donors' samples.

CDR3 region: CASSRSWGEGKLFF. In DNA, the CDR3 is TGTGCCAGCAGTCGAAGCTGGGGCGAAGGAAAACTGTTTTTT. This chain uses TRBV6-6 with TRBJ1-4; perhaps TRBD1 as D (5 bases). CDR1 MNHNY and CDR2 SVGAGI come from the germline V gene (reference sequence). Trimming stripped 5 bases from V and 10 bases from J, with 17 bases between. This CDR3 has 14 residues.

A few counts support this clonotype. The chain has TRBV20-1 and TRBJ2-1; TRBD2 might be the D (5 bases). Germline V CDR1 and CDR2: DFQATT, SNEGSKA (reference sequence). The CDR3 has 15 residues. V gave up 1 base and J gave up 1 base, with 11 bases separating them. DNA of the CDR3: TGCAGTGCTAGAGCGGGCGGACTTTCCTACAATGAGCAGTTCTTC. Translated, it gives CSARAGGLSYNEQFF.

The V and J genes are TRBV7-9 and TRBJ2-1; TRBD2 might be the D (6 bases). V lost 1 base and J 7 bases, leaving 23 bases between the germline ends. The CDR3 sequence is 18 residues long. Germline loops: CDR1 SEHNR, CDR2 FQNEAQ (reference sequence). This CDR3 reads CASSLVRGTGVQVNEQFF. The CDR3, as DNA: TGTGCCAGCAGCTTAGTCCGGGGGACGGGAGTCCAGGTTAATGAGCAGTTCTTC. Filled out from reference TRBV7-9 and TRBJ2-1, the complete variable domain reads DTGVSQNPRHKITKRGQNVTFRCDPISEHNRLYWYRQTLGQGPEFLTYFQNEAQLEKSRLLSDRFSAERPKGSFSTLEIQRTEQGDSAMYLCASSLVRGTGVQVNEQFFGPGTRLTVL.

CDR3 amino acids: CASSLEPAGGPRTDTQYF. In DNA, the CDR3 is TGTGCCAGCAGCTTAGAACCAGCGGGAGGGCCGCGTACAGATACGCAGTATTTT. The chain is built from TRBV7-2 and TRBJ2-3; 10 nucleotides agree with TRBD2. Germline V lookup: CDR1 SGHTA, CDR2 FQGNSA. This CDR3 is 18 amino acids long. V was clipped by 1 base and J by 3 bases; unmatched bases: 10.

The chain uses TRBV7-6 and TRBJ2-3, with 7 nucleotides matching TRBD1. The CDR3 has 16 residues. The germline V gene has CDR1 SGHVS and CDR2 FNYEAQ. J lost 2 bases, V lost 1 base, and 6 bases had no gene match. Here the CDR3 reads CASSLGTGSSTDTQYF. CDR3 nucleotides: TGTGCCAGCAGCTTAGGGACAGGCTCTTCCACAGATACGCAGTATTTT.

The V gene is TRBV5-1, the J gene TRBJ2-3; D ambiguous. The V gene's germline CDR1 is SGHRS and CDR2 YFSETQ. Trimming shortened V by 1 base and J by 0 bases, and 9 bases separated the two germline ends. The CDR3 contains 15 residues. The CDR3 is CASSLNPSSTDTQYF. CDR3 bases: TGCGCCAGCAGCTTGAACCCATCTAGCACAGATACGCAGTATTTT.

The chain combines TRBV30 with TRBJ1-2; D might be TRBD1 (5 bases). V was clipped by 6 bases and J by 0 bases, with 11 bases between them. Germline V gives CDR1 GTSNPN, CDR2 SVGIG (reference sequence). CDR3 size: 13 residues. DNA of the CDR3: TGTGCCTGCACCGGGGCCGCTAACTATGGCTACACCTTC. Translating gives CACTGAANYGYTF.

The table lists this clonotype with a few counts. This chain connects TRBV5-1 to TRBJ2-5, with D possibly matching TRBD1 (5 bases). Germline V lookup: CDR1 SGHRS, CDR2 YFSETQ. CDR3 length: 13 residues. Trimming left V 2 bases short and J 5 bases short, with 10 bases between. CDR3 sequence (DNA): TGCGCCAGCAGCTTTGTGGGGCGGGAGACCCAGTACTTC. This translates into CASSFVGRETQYF.

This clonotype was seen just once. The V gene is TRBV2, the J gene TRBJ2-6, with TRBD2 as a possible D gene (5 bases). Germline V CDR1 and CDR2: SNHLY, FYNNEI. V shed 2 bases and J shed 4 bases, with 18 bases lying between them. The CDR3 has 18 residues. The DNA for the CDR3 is TGTGCCAGCAGTGAATGGTCGGGGAAGGAGTCCGGGGCCAACGTCCTGACTTTC. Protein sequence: CASSEWSGKESGANVLTF.

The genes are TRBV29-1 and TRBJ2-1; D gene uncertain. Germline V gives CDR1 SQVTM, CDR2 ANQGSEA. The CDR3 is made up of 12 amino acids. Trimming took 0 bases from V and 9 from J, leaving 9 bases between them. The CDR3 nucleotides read TGCAGCGTTGAAGAGGTAGTTGCTGAGCAGTTCTTC. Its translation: CSVEEVVAEQFF.

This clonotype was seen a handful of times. The CDR3 spells CASGSFGGPLHF. In DNA form, the CDR3 reads TGTGCCAGCGGGAGCTTTGGGGGACCCCTCCACTTT. This chain links TRBV25-1 with TRBJ1-6, with D perhaps matching TRBD1 (5 bases). The length of the CDR3 is 12 residues. V was shortened by 8 bases and J by 12 bases, with 14 bases between the two germline ends. CDR1 is MGHDK, CDR2 SYGVNS, per germline.

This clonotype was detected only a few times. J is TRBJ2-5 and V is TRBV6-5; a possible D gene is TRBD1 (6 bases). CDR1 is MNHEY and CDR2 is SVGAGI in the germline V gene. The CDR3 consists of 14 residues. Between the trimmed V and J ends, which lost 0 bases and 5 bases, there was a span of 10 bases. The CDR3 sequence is CASSYSGGGETQYF. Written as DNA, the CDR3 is TGTGCCAGCAGTTACTCTGGGGGCGGGGAGACCCAGTACTTC.

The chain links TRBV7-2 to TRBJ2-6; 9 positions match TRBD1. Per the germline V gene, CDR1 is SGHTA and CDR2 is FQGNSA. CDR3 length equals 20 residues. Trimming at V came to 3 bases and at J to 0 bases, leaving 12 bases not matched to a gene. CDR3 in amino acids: CASSLDSTGGAYSGANVLTF. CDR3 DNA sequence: TGTGCCAGCAGCTTGGATTCTACAGGGGGCGCCTACTCTGGGGCCAACGTCCTGACTTTC.

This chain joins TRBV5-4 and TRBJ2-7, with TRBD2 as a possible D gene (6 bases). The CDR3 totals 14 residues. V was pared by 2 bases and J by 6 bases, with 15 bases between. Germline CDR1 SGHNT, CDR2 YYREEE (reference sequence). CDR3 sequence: CASSFPGSFPEQYF. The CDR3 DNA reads TGTGCCAGCAGCTTCCCCGGGAGCTTCCCCGAGCAGTACTTC.

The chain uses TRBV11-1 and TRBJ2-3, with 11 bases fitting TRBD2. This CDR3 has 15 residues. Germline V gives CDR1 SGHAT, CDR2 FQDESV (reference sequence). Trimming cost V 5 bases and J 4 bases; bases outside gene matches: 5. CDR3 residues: CASSLTSGIADTQYF. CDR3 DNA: TGTGCCAGCAGCCTGACTAGCGGGATTGCAGATACGCAGTATTTT.

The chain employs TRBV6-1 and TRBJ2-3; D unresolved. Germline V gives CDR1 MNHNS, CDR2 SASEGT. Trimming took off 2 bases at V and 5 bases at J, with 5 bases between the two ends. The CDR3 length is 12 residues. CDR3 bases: TGTGCCAGCAGTGAAACGAGAGATACGCAGTATTTT. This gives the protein CASSETRDTQYF.

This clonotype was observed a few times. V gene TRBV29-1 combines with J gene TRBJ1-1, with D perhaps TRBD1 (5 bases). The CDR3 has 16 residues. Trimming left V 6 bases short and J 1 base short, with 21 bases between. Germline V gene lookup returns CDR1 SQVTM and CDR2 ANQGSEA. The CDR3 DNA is TGCAGCGTGGGGGACCGAGGGCGACTAAAGAACACTGAAGCTTTCTTT. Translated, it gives CSVGDRGRLKNTEAFF.

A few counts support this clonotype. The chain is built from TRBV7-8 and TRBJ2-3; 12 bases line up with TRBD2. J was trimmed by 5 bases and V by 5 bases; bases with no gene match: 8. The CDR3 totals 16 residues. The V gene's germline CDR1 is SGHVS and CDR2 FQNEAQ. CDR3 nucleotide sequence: TGTGCCAGCAGCCAGACTAGCGGGAGAGTGAGAGATACGCAGTATTTT. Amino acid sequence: CASSQTSGRVRDTQYF.

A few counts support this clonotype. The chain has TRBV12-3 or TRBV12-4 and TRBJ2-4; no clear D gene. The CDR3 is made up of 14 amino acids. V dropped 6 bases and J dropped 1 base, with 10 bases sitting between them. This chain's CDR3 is CASSPLVAKNIQYF. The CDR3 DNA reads TGTGCCAGCAGCCCCCTGGTGGCCAAAAACATTCAGTACTTC.

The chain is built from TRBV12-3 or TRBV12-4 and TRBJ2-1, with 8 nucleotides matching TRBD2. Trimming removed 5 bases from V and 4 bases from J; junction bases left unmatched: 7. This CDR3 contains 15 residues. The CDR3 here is CASSPGTRGYNEQFF. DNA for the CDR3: TGTGCCAGCAGTCCCGGGACTAGGGGGTACAATGAGCAGTTCTTC.

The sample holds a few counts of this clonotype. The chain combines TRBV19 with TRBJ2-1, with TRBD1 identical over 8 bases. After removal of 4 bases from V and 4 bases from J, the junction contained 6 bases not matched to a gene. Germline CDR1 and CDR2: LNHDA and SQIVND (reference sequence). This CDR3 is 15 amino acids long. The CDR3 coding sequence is TGTGCCAGTAGTACCGGGACAGGAGATTACAATGAGCAGTTCTTC. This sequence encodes CASSTGTGDYNEQFF.

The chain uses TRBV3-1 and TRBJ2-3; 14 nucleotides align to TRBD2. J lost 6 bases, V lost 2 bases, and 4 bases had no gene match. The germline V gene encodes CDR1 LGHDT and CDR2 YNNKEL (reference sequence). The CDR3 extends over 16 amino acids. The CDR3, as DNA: TGTGCCAGCAGCCAAACGGGACTAGCGGGAGTCGATACGCAGTATTTT. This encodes CASSQTGLAGVDTQYF.

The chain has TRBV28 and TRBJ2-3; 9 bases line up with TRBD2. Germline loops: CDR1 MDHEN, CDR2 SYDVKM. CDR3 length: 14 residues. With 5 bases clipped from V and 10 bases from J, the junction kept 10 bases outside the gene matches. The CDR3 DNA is TGTGCCAGCAGTGTTAGCGGGAGCGCTTCGGCGCAGTATTTT. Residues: CASSVSGSASAQYF.

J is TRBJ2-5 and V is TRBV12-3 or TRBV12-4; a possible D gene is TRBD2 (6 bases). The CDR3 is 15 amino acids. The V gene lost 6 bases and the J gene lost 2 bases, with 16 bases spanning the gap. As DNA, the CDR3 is TGTGCCAGCAGGCTTCAGGAGGGGAAACAAGAGACCCAGTACTTC. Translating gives CASRLQEGKQETQYF.

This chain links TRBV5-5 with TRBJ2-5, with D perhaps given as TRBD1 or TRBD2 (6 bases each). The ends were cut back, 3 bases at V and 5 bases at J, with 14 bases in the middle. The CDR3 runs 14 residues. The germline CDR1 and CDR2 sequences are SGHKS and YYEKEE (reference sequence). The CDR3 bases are TGTGCCAGCAGCTCCGCAGGGGCGGGGGAGACCCAGTACTTC. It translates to CASSSAGAGETQYF.

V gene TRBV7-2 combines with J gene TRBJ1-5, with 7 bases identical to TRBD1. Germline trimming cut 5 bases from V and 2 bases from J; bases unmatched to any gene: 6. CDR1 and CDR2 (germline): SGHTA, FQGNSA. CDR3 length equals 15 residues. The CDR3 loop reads CASSENTGGNQPQHF. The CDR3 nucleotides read TGTGCCAGCAGCGAAAATACAGGGGGCAATCAGCCCCAGCATTTT.

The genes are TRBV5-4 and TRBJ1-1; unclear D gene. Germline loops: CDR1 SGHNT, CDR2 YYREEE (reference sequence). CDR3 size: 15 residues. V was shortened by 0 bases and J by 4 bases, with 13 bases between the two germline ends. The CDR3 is CASSLGTEGGTEAFF. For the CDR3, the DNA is TGTGCCAGCAGCTTGGGGACCGAAGGAGGCACTGAAGCTTTCTTT.

CDR3 sequence reads: CASSPTFLTGSQETQYF. As DNA, the CDR3 is TGTGCCAGCAGTCCGACCTTTCTGACAGGGTCCCAAGAGACCCAGTACTTC. This chain links TRBV28 with TRBJ2-5; TRBD1 aligns across 7 bases. Germline V gene data show CDR1 as MDHEN and CDR2 as SYDVKM. J gave up 1 base and V 5 bases, and 13 bases lay outside the gene matches. The CDR3 covers 17 residues.

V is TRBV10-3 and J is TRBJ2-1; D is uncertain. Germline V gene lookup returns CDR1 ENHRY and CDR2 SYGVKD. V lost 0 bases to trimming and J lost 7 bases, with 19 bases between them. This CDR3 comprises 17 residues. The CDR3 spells CAISESTTQSLGNEQFF. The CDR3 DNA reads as TGTGCCATCAGTGAGTCGACAACCCAATCGTTGGGGAATGAGCAGTTCTTC.